What follows describes a single T cell receptor beta chain. CDR1 and CDR2 from the germline V gene are SGHAT and FQNNGV. The ends lost 3 bases at V and 10 bases at J; junction bases unmatched: 6. This CDR3 comprises 15 residues. The data were taken from a study of blood T cell repertoires in COVID-19. About the research overall: COVID-19 samples collected from the United States, Italy and Spain covered acute and convalescent phases.

Assay: immunoSEQ multiplex PCR; the TCRdb copy retains only in-frame clones and omits some. The table shows about 160,000 clones, with more than 65% occurring only once. The chain links TRBV11-2 to TRBJ1-6; 10 bases map to TRBD1. The TCR sequence derives from a man aged 55 to 69 who had recovered from COVID-19. Sequenced: PBMCs or T cells enriched from blood (not recorded which). CDR3: CASSFRGTGESPLHF. The DNA for the CDR3 is TGTGCCAGCAGCTTCCGCGGGACAGGGGAATCACCCCTCCACTTT.